Listed below are T cell receptor beta chains from one sample, sequenced in a study of blood T cell repertoires in COVID-19. Only in-frame clones appear in the TCRdb table, and some are missing; sequencing was by immunoSEQ multiplex PCR. This table has about 93,000 clones, around four fifths appearing once. Sequenced: peripheral blood. The source of these receptors is a human donor in a cohort sampled during active COVID-19. The CDR3 runs from the conserved cysteine through the conserved F or W. Fields, in order: clone size, D gene, J gene, V gene, CDR3 DNA, CDR3 protein. D genes are given only for firm matches. For some rows the clone size is stated as once, few or many, or as a class when expanded; others skip it.

.	TRBD1	TRBJ1-5	TRBV6-5	TGTGCCAGCACCCGAGGGGACAGGGACACTCAGCCCCAGCATTTT	CASTRGDRDTQPQHF
.	TRBD1	TRBJ1-1	TRBV3-1/TRBV3-2	TGTGCCAGCAGCCAAGGACAGGGGGCTTCGGCAGCTTTCTTT	CASSQGQGASAAFF
.	TRBD1	TRBJ1-1	TRBV5-1	TGCGCCAGCAGCTTGGTGGGACAGCCTGAAGCTTTCTTT	CASSLVGQPEAFF
many	.	TRBJ1-1	TRBV12-1	TGTGCCAGCACCAACGGACACGGGGGGTGTGAAGCTTTCTTT	CASTNGHGGCEAFF
.	.	TRBJ2-2	TRBV7-8	TGTGCCAGCAGCCCCCGACAGTTAACCAACACCGGGGAGCTGTTTTTT	CASSPRQLTNTGELFF
.	TRBD2	TRBJ2-1	TRBV27	TGTGCCAGCAGGGCGGGGGGTTCCTACAATGAGCAGTTCTTC	CASRAGGSYNEQFF
.	.	TRBJ2-5	TRBV7-2	TGTGCCAGCAGCAAGACACTAGCCGGTGAGACCCAGTACTTC	CASSKTLAGETQYF
few	TRBD2	TRBJ2-1	TRBV25-1	TGTGCCAGCACCACAGCGGGGGTGGGACTGAATGAGCAGTTCTTC	CASTTAGVGLNEQFF
.	TRBD2	TRBJ2-2	TRBV6-1	TGTGCCAGCAGTGAATATGGGGGGGTGGACACCGGGGAGCTGTTTTTT	CASSEYGGVDTGELFF
.	TRBD2	TRBJ2-5	TRBV28	TGTGCCAGCAGTTCCCCCGGGGGGGAAGAGACCCAGTACTTC	CASSSPGGEETQYF
.	.	TRBJ2-2	TRBV28	TGTGCCAGCAGTTTGCGTAGCGGGGAGCTGTTTTTT	CASSLRSGELFF
.	.	TRBJ1-6	TRBV6-6	TGTGCCAGCAGTTACTCGGAGGGGGGGGGATCACCCCTCCACTTT	CASSYSEGGGSPLHF
few	TRBD1	TRBJ1-5	TRBV19	TGTGCCAGTAGTCTTTCACAGGGGAACAATCAGCCCCAGCATTTT	CASSLSQGNNQPQHF
.	.	TRBJ1-5	TRBV28	TGTGCCAGCAGTGGAGGGAGCCTCAATCAGCCCCAGCATTTT	CASSGGSLNQPQHF
once	.	TRBJ2-7	TRBV2	TGTGCCAGCAGTGGGACGGGCGGGAATCAGCAGTACTTC	CASSGTGGNQQYF
.	TRBD2	TRBJ2-3	TRBV5-1	TGCGCCAGCAGCGGGGCTAGCGGGAGAACAGATACGCAGTATTTT	CASSGASGRTDTQYF
.	.	TRBJ2-2	TRBV19	TGTGCCAGTAGTGCCACGTCCGTCGCGTCCGGGGAGCTGTTTTTT	CASSATSVASGELFF
.	TRBD1	TRBJ1-1	TRBV7-6	TGTGCCAGCAGTATCCGGGACAGAGCTGAAGCTTTCTTT	CASSIRDRAEAFF
.	.	TRBJ1-2	TRBV7-2	TGTGCCAGCAGCTTCCAGATTTCCAACTATGGCTACACCTTC	CASSFQISNYGYTF
.	.	TRBJ2-7	TRBV29-1	TGCAGCGCTGGAAGCCCCCAGGCTAGCCCCGAGCAGTACTTC	CSAGSPQASPEQYF
few	TRBD2	TRBJ2-7	TRBV5-1	TGCGCCAGCAGCCCCTCTAGCGGGAGCTACGAGCAGTACTTC	CASSPSSGSYEQYF
.	.	TRBJ1-5	TRBV6-5	TGTGCCAGCAGTCAACTGGTTTTCGGGCAGCCCCAGCATTTT	CASSQLVFGQPQHF
.	TRBD2	TRBJ2-7	TRBV7-9	TGTGCCAGCAGCCTTCTTACGGGAGGCAGTTCCTACGAGCAGTACTTC	CASSLLTGGSSYEQYF
many	.	TRBJ1-1	TRBV3-1/TRBV3-2	TGTGCCAGCAGTGGGGGCCACAACACTGAAGCTTTCTTT	CASSGGHNTEAFF
.	TRBD2	TRBJ2-3	TRBV29-1	TGCAGCGTTGATGTAACTAGCGGGGGTGTAGATACGCAGTATTTT	CSVDVTSGGVDTQYF
.	.	TRBJ2-7	TRBV7-9	TGTGCCAGCAGCCTCCGGGACAAGTACGAGCAGTACTTC	CASSLRDKYEQYF
.	.	TRBJ2-7	TRBV6-5	TGTGCCAGCAGTTACTCGTACTCCTACGAGCAGTACTTC	CASSYSYSYEQYF
.	TRBD2	TRBJ2-7	TRBV28	TGTGCCAGCAGACCTAAAATAGCGGGAGACTACGAGCAGTACTTC	CASRPKIAGDYEQYF
.	.	TRBJ2-1	TRBV21-1	TGTGCCAGCAGCATGCTAGCGGGGGGATACAATGAGCAGTTCTTC	CASSMLAGGYNEQFF
.	TRBD1	TRBJ1-4	TRBV7-9	TGTGCCAGCAGCTCGGCGGGAGCCGGGACAGGGCCTAATGAAAAACTGTTTTTT	CASSSAGAGTGPNEKLFF
.	TRBD1	TRBJ2-3	TRBV7-9	TGTGCCAGCAGCCCTACAGGGGGCCACGCAGATACGCAGTATTTT	CASSPTGGHADTQYF
once	TRBD1	TRBJ2-5	TRBV15	TGTGCCACCAGCAGAGATAGGACAGGGAGGTCACCTGAGACCCAGTACTTC	CATSRDRTGRSPETQYF
.	TRBD1	TRBJ2-7	TRBV6-5	TGTGCCAGCAGTACCCTTACAGGGGGAATTTACGAGCAGTACTTC	CASSTLTGGIYEQYF
.	.	TRBJ2-1	TRBV5-1	TGCGCCAGCAGCTTGGAAGGGGGCGGGGAAAATGAGCAGTTCTTC	CASSLEGGGENEQFF
.	TRBD1	TRBJ2-7	TRBV2	TGTGCCAGCCGGGACAGGGCCTACGAGCAGTACTTC	CASRDRAYEQYF
few	TRBD1	TRBJ1-2	TRBV3-1/TRBV3-2	TGTGCCAGCAGCCTGAACACCGGGACAGGGAAAGGCTACACCTTC	CASSLNTGTGKGYTF
once	.	TRBJ1-3	TRBV29-1	TGCAGCGTTGCACAGGGCGATGGAAACACCATATATTTT	CSVAQGDGNTIYF
.	TRBD1	TRBJ1-4	TRBV7-9	TGTGCCAGCAGCTTGGGACAGCAGTTTAATGAAAAACTGTTTTTT	CASSLGQQFNEKLFF
.	TRBD2	TRBJ2-1	TRBV19	TGTGCCAGTAGGATGAGCGGGACGGCCAACAATGAGCAGTTCTTC	CASRMSGTANNEQFF
once	TRBD1	TRBJ2-1	TRBV18	TGTGCCAGCTCACCACCGGGTACCAATCAGGGGGCGCGTGAGCAGTTCTTC	CASSPPGTNQGAREQFF
.	TRBD2	TRBJ2-1	TRBV7-9	TGTGCCAGCAGTTATAGCGGGGGGATTGGCAATGAGCAGTTCTTC	CASSYSGGIGNEQFF
.	.	TRBJ1-6	TRBV28	TGTGCCAGCAGTTTAGGGTACGGGAATTCACCCCTCCACTTT	CASSLGYGNSPLHF
.	.	TRBJ1-1	TRBV7-3	TGTGCCAGCAGCTCAACTCCGGGACAAGGTCACGCTTTCTTT	CASSSTPGQGHAFF
.	TRBD2	TRBJ2-1	TRBV5-1	TGCGCCAGCAGCTTCGGGACTAGTATGCATGAGCAGTTCTTC	CASSFGTSMHEQFF
.	.	TRBJ1-6	TRBV27	TGTGCCAGCACCTACTACAGGGATAATTCACCCCTCCACTTT	CASTYYRDNSPLHF
.	TRBD2	TRBJ2-1	TRBV2	TGTGCCAGCAGGGGCGGGCTAGCGGGGTACAATGAGCAGTTCTTC	CASRGGLAGYNEQFF
.	TRBD1	TRBJ1-1	TRBV4-2	TGTGCCAGCAGCCAGGCTTCCGGGACAGGGGTAATGAACACTGAAGCTTTCTTT	CASSQASGTGVMNTEAFF
few	TRBD1	TRBJ2-7	TRBV6-5	TGTGCCAGCAGTTACCGGCGACAGGGAGTCGAGCAGTACTTC	CASSYRRQGVEQYF
.	.	TRBJ1-1	TRBV14	TGTGCCAGCAGCTACAGACAGGACTTGAACACTGAAGCTTTCTTT	CASSYRQDLNTEAFF
.	.	TRBJ2-1	TRBV28	TGTGCCAGCAGTCCTCAGTTCAGCTCCTACAATGAGCAGTTCTTC	CASSPQFSSYNEQFF
.	TRBD1	TRBJ1-5	TRBV18	TGTGCCAGCTCATCGCGACAGGGGAGCAATCAGCCCCAGCATTTT	CASSSRQGSNQPQHF
.	.	TRBJ1-1	TRBV9	TGTGCCAGCAGCGCCAGATCTGGCACTGAAGCTTTCTTT	CASSARSGTEAFF
few	TRBD1	TRBJ1-1	TRBV5-4	TGTGCCAGCAGCTTACAGGGACAGGCCAACACTGAAGCTTTCTTT	CASSLQGQANTEAFF
.	.	TRBJ1-2	TRBV28	TGTGCCAGCAGTTTTTTCGGAGCAGCTAACTATGGCTACACCTTC	CASSFFGAANYGYTF
few	TRBD1	TRBJ1-5	TRBV16	TGTGCCAGCAGCCAAAGGCCAAGGACAGGTCAGCCCCAGCATTTT	CASSQRPRTGQPQHF
.	.	TRBJ2-4	TRBV5-6	TGTGCCAGCAGCTCCTATATCGACAGAAACATTCAGTACTTC	CASSSYIDRNIQYF
.	.	TRBJ1-5	TRBV5-6	TGTGCCAGCAGCCAATCCCTGGGCAGTTACAATCAGCCCCAGCATTTT	CASSQSLGSYNQPQHF
.	.	TRBJ1-2	TRBV21-1	TGTGCCAGCAGCAGATCCGGGACAAAATATGGCTACACCTTC	CASSRSGTKYGYTF
.	.	TRBJ1-1	TRBV12-3/TRBV12-4	TGTGCCAGCAGTTTTGAGCAGGGTGGAAAAGCTTTCTTT	CASSFEQGGKAFF